This TCR beta chain came from a study of sequential checkpoint blockade in melanoma. Study at large: Maintenance nivolumab came after either treatment sequence. Study-wide results and limits: PD-L1 staining and CD8+ counts, not mutational load, tracked tumor T-cell clonality.

Treatment noted: randomized to nivolumab then ipilimumab (arm A) or the reverse (arm B). DNA-damaging chemotherapy had not been given to any patient beforehand. Trimming left V 0 bases short and J 3 bases short, with 15 bases between. Germline assignment: CDR1 GTSNPN and CDR2 SVGIG (reference sequence). The CDR3 length is 15 residues. Only in-frame clones appear in the TCRdb table, and some are missing; sequencing was by immunoSEQ multiplex PCR. The sample consists of more than 5,000 clones, approximately 26% of them appearing once. This clone was found a few times. What it binds is not known. The J gene is TRBJ2-7, the V gene TRBV30; perhaps D is TRBD1 or TRBD2 (7 bases each). The receptor was derived from a human donor with melanoma. Here the sequenced sample was tumor tissue (inferred from file names), taken from a patient given nivolumab and ipilimumab in sequence. The CDR3 DNA reads TGTGCCTGGAGTGTTTTGGGAGGGGGCCTCTACGAGCAGTACTTC. Its translation is CAWSVLGGGLYEQYF.